This T cell receptor beta chain was captured in a study of technical replicates of blood from several donors. CDR1 SGDLS and CDR2 YYNGEE come from the germline V gene. The CDR3 totals 15 residues. Trimming cost V 0 bases and J 3 bases, with 10 bases left between them. This clone was seen just once. Sequenced by immunoSEQ multiplex PCR; TCRdb stores in-frame clones only, minus some. Counted here are around 100,000 clones, approximately 95% occurring once; the ten biggest clones make up around 0.33%. The clonotype originates from a human donor in good health. Sequenced input: T cells isolated from PBMCs. V and J are TRBV9 and TRBJ1-3; D uncertain. CDR3 loop: CASSVGSRYGNTIYF. CDR3 coding DNA: TGTGCCAGCAGCGTAGGGAGTAGGTATGGAAACACCATATATTTT. Full variable domain (rest looked up from reference TRBV9 and TRBJ1-3): DSGVTQTPKHLITATGQRVTLRCSPRSGDLSVYWYQQSLDQGLQFLIQYYNGEERAKGNILERFSAQQFPDLHSELNLSSLELGDSALYFCASSVGSRYGNTIYFGEGSWLTVV.